The rows below give T cell receptor beta chains drawn from one sample of a study of blood T cell repertoires in COVID-19. Clones were read by immunoSEQ multiplex PCR, and TCRdb kept only the in-frame ones, dropping some. The data contain approximately 90,000 clones, 60% to 85% of them singletons. Sequenced input: peripheral blood. All receptors come from a human donor in a cohort sampled during active COVID-19. Both conserved end residues are part of each CDR3. The order of the fields is V gene, CDR3 length, J gene, CDR3 protein.

TRBV28	17	TRBJ2-2	CASSLGLAGTNTGELFF
TRBV2	15	TRBJ2-1	CASSEGGQGAYEQFF
TRBV4-2	15	TRBJ2-7	CASSQNQAGNYEQYF
TRBV4-3	17	TRBJ2-4	CASSQERGFLAKNIQYF
TRBV10-3	13	TRBJ1-5	CAISSEPRKPQHF
TRBV14	13	TRBJ2-5	CASSQGLGRSQYF
TRBV7-2	14	TRBJ2-7	CASSLDPVVYEQYF
TRBV30	14	TRBJ2-7	CAWSSRGGLNEQYF
TRBV6-5	16	TRBJ1-2	CASSYTRQGPLYGYTF
TRBV30	13	TRBJ2-7	CAWSVAGSDEQYF
TRBV5-1	13	TRBJ2-7	CARSLGGAYEQYF
TRBV15	15	TRBJ2-2	CATRFRGRDTGELFF
TRBV18	15	TRBJ2-7	CASSPDRGSSYEQYF
TRBV7-6	16	TRBJ2-2	CASSRGLAVNTGELFF
TRBV9	14	TRBJ2-1	CASSVKGGTTPKFF
TRBV5-6	16	TRBJ2-3	CASSLGPGLSEDTQYF
TRBV2	14	TRBJ1-1	CASISGLGSTEAFF
TRBV7-9	15	TRBJ2-1	CATTPPLAGGYEQFF
TRBV6-5	15	TRBJ1-2	CASSTGQGRLDGYTF